A selection of T cell receptor beta chains follows, all from one sample in a study of blood T cell repertoires in COVID-19. Assay used: immunoSEQ multiplex PCR; TCRdb lists only in-frame clones, some missing. The repertoire includes about 130,000 clones, about 85% of them detected once, and roughly a quarter sits in the top ten. The source material was peripheral blood. Source of these receptors: a woman older than 75 with acute or convalescent COVID-19. Each CDR3 is given with its conserved first and last residue. The D gene is left open where the match is weak. Some rows mark clone size as missing; the rest say once, few, many or name a class of expanded clone.

d_call: .; j_call: TRBJ1-4; v_call: TRBV7-7; clone_size: .; cdr3_nt: TGTGCCAGCAGCTCCTCGGAGGCAAATGAAAAACTGTTTTTT; cdr3_aa: CASSSSEANEKLFF
d_call: TRBD1; j_call: TRBJ1-5; v_call: TRBV5-5; clone_size: .; cdr3_nt: TGTGCCAGCAGCCTCCAGACAGGGAACAATCAGCCCCAGCATTTT; cdr3_aa: CASSLQTGNNQPQHF
d_call: .; j_call: TRBJ1-2; v_call: TRBV5-1; clone_size: once; cdr3_nt: TGCGCCAGCAGCTCTAACCAAATCTATGGCTACACCTTC; cdr3_aa: CASSSNQIYGYTF
d_call: .; j_call: TRBJ2-1; v_call: TRBV9; clone_size: .; cdr3_nt: TGTGCCAGCAGCGTAGTCCCTAGTGCATACAATGAGCAGTTCTTC; cdr3_aa: CASSVVPSAYNEQFF
d_call: .; j_call: TRBJ1-1; v_call: TRBV3-1/TRBV3-2; clone_size: .; cdr3_nt: TGTGCCAGCAGCCTCAGGGATACTGAAGCTTTCTTT; cdr3_aa: CASSLRDTEAFF
d_call: .; j_call: TRBJ1-5; v_call: TRBV28; clone_size: once; cdr3_nt: TGTGCCAGTGCCGGGATTAGCAATCAGCCCCAGCATTTT; cdr3_aa: CASAGISNQPQHF
d_call: TRBD1; j_call: TRBJ2-1; v_call: TRBV5-6; clone_size: .; cdr3_nt: TGTGCCAGCATCAATTCCGGGACAGGGGTTGTTGGAGAGCAGTTCTTC; cdr3_aa: CASINSGTGVVGEQFF
d_call: .; j_call: TRBJ2-3; v_call: TRBV25-1; clone_size: .; cdr3_nt: TGTGCCAGCAGTGAATGGGGCGGGACCCTGGGGGATACGCAGTATTTT; cdr3_aa: CASSEWGGTLGDTQYF
d_call: TRBD2; j_call: TRBJ2-1; v_call: TRBV5-1; clone_size: .; cdr3_nt: TGCGCCAGCACCTTGGTAGCTAGCGGGGGGAATGAGCAGTTCTTC; cdr3_aa: CASTLVASGGNEQFF
d_call: .; j_call: TRBJ1-3; v_call: TRBV6-6; clone_size: .; cdr3_nt: TGTGCCAGCAGCCTACAGGTTTTCTCTGGAAACACCATATATTTT; cdr3_aa: CASSLQVFSGNTIYF
d_call: TRBD1; j_call: TRBJ2-2; v_call: TRBV11-1; clone_size: .; cdr3_nt: TGTGCCAGCGCCGCTGGAAGACAGGGGACGGCCGGGGAGCTGTTTTTT; cdr3_aa: CASAAGRQGTAGELFF
d_call: .; j_call: TRBJ2-6; v_call: TRBV18; clone_size: once; cdr3_nt: TGTGCCAGCTCACTTTCGGGTCGCTCTGGGGCCAACGTCCTGACTTTC; cdr3_aa: CASSLSGRSGANVLTF
d_call: .; j_call: TRBJ1-3; v_call: TRBV9; clone_size: .; cdr3_nt: TGTGCCAGCAGCTCCCACAAAACTGGAAACACCATATATTTT; cdr3_aa: CASSSHKTGNTIYF
d_call: .; j_call: TRBJ1-2; v_call: TRBV3-1/TRBV3-2; clone_size: once; cdr3_nt: TGTGCCAGCAGCCAAGGAACGGGGAACGGCTACACCTTC; cdr3_aa: CASSQGTGNGYTF
d_call: TRBD2; j_call: TRBJ2-3; v_call: TRBV4-3; clone_size: once; cdr3_nt: TGCGCCAGCAGCCAAGGGGAGGGAGGGGCTACGGCGGCAGATACGCAGTATTTT; cdr3_aa: CASSQGEGGATAADTQYF
d_call: .; j_call: TRBJ2-2; v_call: TRBV5-3; clone_size: .; cdr3_nt: TGTGCCAGAAGCGGAGCGCAGGGGCACACCGGGGAGCTGTTTTTT; cdr3_aa: CARSGAQGHTGELFF
d_call: TRBD2; j_call: TRBJ2-1; v_call: TRBV15; clone_size: .; cdr3_nt: TGTGCCACCAGCAGCACCCTAGCGGGGGTTTACAATGAGCAGTTCTTC; cdr3_aa: CATSSTLAGVYNEQFF
d_call: .; j_call: TRBJ1-1; v_call: TRBV20-1; clone_size: .; cdr3_nt: TGCAGTGCTAGTAAGGGACTTGGCGCCACTGAAGCTTTCTTT; cdr3_aa: CSASKGLGATEAFF
d_call: .; j_call: TRBJ2-2; v_call: TRBV14; clone_size: few; cdr3_nt: TGTGCCAGCAGCCGATCTCCCAACTCATGGGGGGAGCTGTTTTTT; cdr3_aa: CASSRSPNSWGELFF
d_call: TRBD1; j_call: TRBJ1-4; v_call: TRBV5-1; clone_size: few; cdr3_nt: TGCGCCAGCAGCTTACCCACTACCGGGACAGGGATAACTAATGAAAAACTGTTTTTT; cdr3_aa: CASSLPTTGTGITNEKLFF
d_call: .; j_call: TRBJ1-3; v_call: TRBV29-1; clone_size: .; cdr3_nt: TGCAGCGCGTCCCCGTCTGTGGGAAACACCATATATTTT; cdr3_aa: CSASPSVGNTIYF
d_call: TRBD1; j_call: TRBJ2-6; v_call: TRBV28; clone_size: .; cdr3_nt: TGTGCCAGCACGGGACAGGGGGCTGGGGCCAACGTCCTGACTTTC; cdr3_aa: CASTGQGAGANVLTF
d_call: TRBD2; j_call: TRBJ2-7; v_call: TRBV27; clone_size: .; cdr3_nt: TGTGCCAGCAGTTTACTAGCGGGGCCTTCCTACGAGCAGTACTTC; cdr3_aa: CASSLLAGPSYEQYF
d_call: .; j_call: TRBJ1-4; v_call: TRBV6-5; clone_size: .; cdr3_nt: TGTGCCAGCAGGACCTCGGGGGATGGGAAACTGTTTTTT; cdr3_aa: CASRTSGDGKLFF
d_call: .; j_call: TRBJ1-2; v_call: TRBV28; clone_size: .; cdr3_nt: TGTGCCAGCAGTTTTAAAGTAGGGGCCTATGGCTACACCTTC; cdr3_aa: CASSFKVGAYGYTF
d_call: .; j_call: TRBJ1-5; v_call: TRBV5-1; clone_size: .; cdr3_nt: TGCGCCAGCAGGGCGGGGGTTAATAGCAATCAGCCCCAGCATTTT; cdr3_aa: CASRAGVNSNQPQHF
d_call: TRBD1; j_call: TRBJ1-6; v_call: TRBV7-2; clone_size: .; cdr3_nt: TGTGCCAGCAGCCATGTGGGGACAGGGGGCGGGTCACCCCTCCACTTT; cdr3_aa: CASSHVGTGGGSPLHF
d_call: TRBD2; j_call: TRBJ2-2; v_call: TRBV4-1; clone_size: .; cdr3_nt: TGCGCCAGCAGCCAAAGCAGTAGCGGGGCGGCCGTACGGGAGCTGTTTTTT; cdr3_aa: CASSQSSSGAAVRELFF
d_call: .; j_call: TRBJ1-5; v_call: TRBV7-2; clone_size: .; cdr3_nt: TGTGCCAGCAGCTTAGACAGTCAACGGCCCCAGCATTTT; cdr3_aa: CASSLDSQRPQHF
d_call: .; j_call: TRBJ1-3; v_call: TRBV7-9; clone_size: .; cdr3_nt: TGTGCCAGCAGCTTAGAACAGGGAGGAAACACCATATATTTT; cdr3_aa: CASSLEQGGNTIYF
d_call: .; j_call: TRBJ2-3; v_call: TRBV9; clone_size: .; cdr3_nt: TGTGCCAGCAGCCCTCCTGTACTAGCCGGAGATACGCAGTATTTT; cdr3_aa: CASSPPVLAGDTQYF
d_call: .; j_call: TRBJ1-2; v_call: TRBV3-1/TRBV3-2; clone_size: .; cdr3_nt: TGTGCCAGCAGCCAAGCGGTGTCTAACTATGGCTACACCTTC; cdr3_aa: CASSQAVSNYGYTF
d_call: .; j_call: TRBJ1-2; v_call: TRBV12-3/TRBV12-4; clone_size: once; cdr3_nt: TGTGCCAGCAGTTTGAGGGTGGACTATGGCTACACCTTC; cdr3_aa: CASSLRVDYGYTF
d_call: .; j_call: TRBJ1-2; v_call: TRBV3-1/TRBV3-2; clone_size: .; cdr3_nt: TGTGCCAGCAGCCAGGGGCCCCATAACTATGGCTACACCTTC; cdr3_aa: CASSQGPHNYGYTF
d_call: TRBD1; j_call: TRBJ2-7; v_call: TRBV2; clone_size: .; cdr3_nt: TGTGCCAGCAACAGGGGCTACGAGCAGTACTTC; cdr3_aa: CASNRGYEQYF
d_call: TRBD1; j_call: TRBJ2-5; v_call: TRBV4-2; clone_size: .; cdr3_nt: TGTGCCAGCAGCCAAGTGGGGACAGGGCAAGAGACCCAGTACTTC; cdr3_aa: CASSQVGTGQETQYF
d_call: TRBD2; j_call: TRBJ2-3; v_call: TRBV7-9; clone_size: .; cdr3_nt: TGTGCCAGCAGCTTAAGGTGGGGGGGAACCACAGATACGCAGTATTTT; cdr3_aa: CASSLRWGGTTDTQYF
d_call: TRBD1; j_call: TRBJ1-5; v_call: TRBV4-1; clone_size: few; cdr3_nt: TGCGCCAGCAGCCAAGGGGAAGGACAGGGATTACAGCCCCAGCATTTT; cdr3_aa: CASSQGEGQGLQPQHF
d_call: .; j_call: TRBJ1-1; v_call: TRBV4-2; clone_size: few; cdr3_nt: TGTGCCAGCAGCCAAGCCGCCGGAGGGAACACTGAAGCTTTCTTT; cdr3_aa: CASSQAAGGNTEAFF
d_call: .; j_call: TRBJ2-1; v_call: TRBV27; clone_size: .; cdr3_nt: TGTGCCAGCAGAATACAAAAGGAGGGGGGGTCCTACAATGAGCAGTTCTTC; cdr3_aa: CASRIQKEGGSYNEQFF
d_call: .; j_call: TRBJ2-5; v_call: TRBV7-2; clone_size: .; cdr3_nt: TGTGCCAGCAGCGGGAGTGGCGGGGTACAAGAGACCCAGTACTTC; cdr3_aa: CASSGSGGVQETQYF
d_call: TRBD1; j_call: TRBJ1-5; v_call: TRBV6-5; clone_size: .; cdr3_nt: TGTGCCAGCAGGAACAGGGGTCAGCCCCAGCATTTT; cdr3_aa: CASRNRGQPQHF
d_call: .; j_call: TRBJ1-3; v_call: TRBV6-2/TRBV6-3; clone_size: few; cdr3_nt: TGTGCCAGCAGTTACCCAGGCGGAAACACCATATATTTT; cdr3_aa: CASSYPGGNTIYF
d_call: .; j_call: TRBJ1-5; v_call: TRBV2; clone_size: .; cdr3_nt: TGTGCCAGCAAAGACGGGGGAAATCAGCCCCAGCATTTT; cdr3_aa: CASKDGGNQPQHF
d_call: TRBD1; j_call: TRBJ1-1; v_call: TRBV19; clone_size: .; cdr3_nt: TGTGCCAGTAGTTTAGACAGGGCAAGTAGGAACACTGAAGCTTTCTTT; cdr3_aa: CASSLDRASRNTEAFF
d_call: TRBD2; j_call: TRBJ2-3; v_call: TRBV5-4; clone_size: .; cdr3_nt: TGTGCCAGCAGCCCGAAAGGCGGGGGTGGGGATACGCAGTATTTT; cdr3_aa: CASSPKGGGGDTQYF
d_call: .; j_call: TRBJ1-6; v_call: TRBV11-2; clone_size: .; cdr3_nt: TGTGCCAGCAGCTTGGGAGACGGACGGAGCTCCTATAATTCACCCCTCCACTTT; cdr3_aa: CASSLGDGRSSYNSPLHF
d_call: .; j_call: TRBJ2-5; v_call: TRBV12-3/TRBV12-4; clone_size: .; cdr3_nt: TGTGCCAGCAAGGGGACACGGAAGACCCAGTACTTC; cdr3_aa: CASKGTRKTQYF
d_call: .; j_call: TRBJ1-1; v_call: TRBV9; clone_size: .; cdr3_nt: TGTGCCAGCAGCGTAGGACAGTTGAACACTGAAGCTTTCTTT; cdr3_aa: CASSVGQLNTEAFF
d_call: TRBD1; j_call: TRBJ2-2; v_call: TRBV18; clone_size: .; cdr3_nt: TGTGCCAGCTCAACGAGGGGACAGGCGAACACCGGGGAGCTGTTTTTT; cdr3_aa: CASSTRGQANTGELFF
d_call: TRBD1; j_call: TRBJ1-5; v_call: TRBV6-1; clone_size: .; cdr3_nt: TGTGCCAGCAGTGACCCACAGGGGGCGGGGGAACAGCCCCAGCATTTT; cdr3_aa: CASSDPQGAGEQPQHF
d_call: .; j_call: TRBJ1-1; v_call: TRBV10-3; clone_size: once; cdr3_nt: TGTGCCATCAGTGAGTACAGGGTCGGGGCTTTCTTT; cdr3_aa: CAISEYRVGAFF
d_call: TRBD1; j_call: TRBJ2-1; v_call: TRBV19; clone_size: .; cdr3_nt: TGTGCCAGTAGTATCAGGACAGGGGGAAATGAGCAGTTCTTC; cdr3_aa: CASSIRTGGNEQFF
d_call: TRBD1; j_call: TRBJ1-1; v_call: TRBV5-1; clone_size: .; cdr3_nt: TGCGCCAGCAGCCGACAGGGCCTGAACACTGAAGCTTTCTTT; cdr3_aa: CASSRQGLNTEAFF
d_call: TRBD1; j_call: TRBJ2-5; v_call: TRBV7-7; clone_size: .; cdr3_nt: TGTGCCAGCAGCCCAATCGTGGGGGACAGGGGTGAGACCCAGTACTTC; cdr3_aa: CASSPIVGDRGETQYF